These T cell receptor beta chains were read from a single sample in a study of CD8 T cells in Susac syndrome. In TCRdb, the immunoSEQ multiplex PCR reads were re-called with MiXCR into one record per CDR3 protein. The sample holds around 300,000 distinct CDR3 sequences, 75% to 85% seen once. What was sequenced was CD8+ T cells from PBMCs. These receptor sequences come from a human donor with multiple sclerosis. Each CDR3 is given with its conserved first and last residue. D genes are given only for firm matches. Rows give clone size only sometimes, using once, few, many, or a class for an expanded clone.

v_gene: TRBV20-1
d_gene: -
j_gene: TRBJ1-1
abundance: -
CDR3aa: CSARELAGMNTEAFF
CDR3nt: TGCAGTGCTAGAGAACTTGCCGGCATGAACACTGAAGCTTTCTTT

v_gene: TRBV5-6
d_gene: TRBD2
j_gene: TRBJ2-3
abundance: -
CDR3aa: CASSLSAGGTDTQYF
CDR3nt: TGTGCCAGCAGCTTGTCAGCGGGAGGAACAGATACGCAGTATTTT

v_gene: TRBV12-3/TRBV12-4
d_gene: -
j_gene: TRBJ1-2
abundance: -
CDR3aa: CASRGTAGTNYGYTF
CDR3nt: TGTGCCAGCAGGGGGACTGCGGGGACTAACTATGGCTACACCTTC

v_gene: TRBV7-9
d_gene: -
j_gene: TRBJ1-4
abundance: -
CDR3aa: CASRPDRYNEKLFF
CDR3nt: TGTGCCAGCAGGCCGGACAGATATAATGAAAAACTGTTTTTT

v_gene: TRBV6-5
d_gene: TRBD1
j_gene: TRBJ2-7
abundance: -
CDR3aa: CAATGTGLYEQYF
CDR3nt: TGTGCCGCCACCGGGACAGGCCTTTACGAGCAGTACTTC

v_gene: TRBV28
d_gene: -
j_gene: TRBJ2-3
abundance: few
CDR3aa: CASSPAGQIADTQYF
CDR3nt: TGTGCCAGCAGTCCCGCGGGACAAATTGCAGATACGCAGTATTTT

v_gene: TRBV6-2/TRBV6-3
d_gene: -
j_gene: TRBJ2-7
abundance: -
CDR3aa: CASSYSMGGAYEQYF
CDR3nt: TGTGCCAGCAGTTACTCGATGGGGGGAGCCTACGAGCAGTACTTC

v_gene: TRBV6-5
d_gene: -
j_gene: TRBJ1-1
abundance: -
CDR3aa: CASSYPQGMSTEAFF
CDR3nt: TGTGCCAGCAGTTACCCCCAGGGAATGAGTACTGAAGCTTTCTTT

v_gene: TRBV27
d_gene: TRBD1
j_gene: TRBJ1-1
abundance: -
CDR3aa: CASSPHLGTGGINTEAFF
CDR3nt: TGTGCCAGCAGTCCTCACCTAGGGACAGGGGGTATCAACACTGAAGCTTTCTTT

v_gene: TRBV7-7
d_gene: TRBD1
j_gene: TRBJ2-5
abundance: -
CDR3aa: CASSLNGQGHQETQYF
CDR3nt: TGTGCCAGCAGCCTCAACGGACAGGGCCACCAAGAGACCCAGTACTTC

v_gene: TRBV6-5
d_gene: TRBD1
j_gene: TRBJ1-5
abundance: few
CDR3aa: CASSDTGVGQPQHF
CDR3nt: TGTGCCAGCAGCGATACAGGGGTGGGTCAGCCCCAGCATTTT

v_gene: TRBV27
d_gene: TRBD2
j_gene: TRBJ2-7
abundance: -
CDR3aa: CASSSTLAVYEQYF
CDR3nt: TGTGCCAGCAGTTCGACACTAGCGGTGTACGAGCAGTACTTC

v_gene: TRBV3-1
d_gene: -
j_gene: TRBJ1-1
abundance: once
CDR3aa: CASSQIPRATEAFF
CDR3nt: TGTGCCAGCAGCCAAATTCCCAGGGCCACTGAAGCTTTCTTT